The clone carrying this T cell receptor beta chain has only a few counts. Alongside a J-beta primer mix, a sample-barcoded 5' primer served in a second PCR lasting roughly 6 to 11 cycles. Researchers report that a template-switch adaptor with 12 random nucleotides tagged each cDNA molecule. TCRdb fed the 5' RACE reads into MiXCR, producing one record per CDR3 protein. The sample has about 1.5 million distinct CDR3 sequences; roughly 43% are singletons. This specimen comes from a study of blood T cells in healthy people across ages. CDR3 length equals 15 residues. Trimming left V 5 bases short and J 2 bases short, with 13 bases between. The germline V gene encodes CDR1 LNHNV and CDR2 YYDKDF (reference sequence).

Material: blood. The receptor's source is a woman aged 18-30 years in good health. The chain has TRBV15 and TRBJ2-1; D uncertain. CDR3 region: CATSPYLDPYNEQFF. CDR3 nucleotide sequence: TGTGCCACCAGCCCGTATCTCGACCCCTACAATGAGCAGTTCTTC. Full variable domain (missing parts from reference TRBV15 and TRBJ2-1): DAMVIQNPRYQVTQFGKPVTLSCSQTLNHNVMYWYQQKSSQAPKLLFHYYDKDFNNEADTPDNFQSRRPNTSFCFLDIRSPGLGDTAMYLCATSPYLDPYNEQFFGPGTRLTVL.